This paragraph reports one T cell receptor (beta chain). Here immunoSEQ multiplex PCR was the method, and the copy in TCRdb shows in-frame clones only, minus some. The table records around 25,000 clones, 80% to 90% of them present only once. These data are taken from a study of blood T cell repertoires in COVID-19. About the study: The United States, Italy and Spain were the sources of the acute and convalescent COVID-19 samples. The analysed material was cDNA or gDNA that came from T cells, B-cell-depleted T cells, or PBMCs.

This clonotype was obtained from a human donor in a cohort sampled during active COVID-19. The sequencing sample was made of peripheral blood.

CDR3 nucleotides: TGTGCCAGCAGCCGCGGACTAGCGGGAGGCAATTCTCACAATGAGCAGTTCTTC. Protein sequence: CASSRGLAGGNSHNEQFF. The chain is built from TRBV25-1 and TRBJ2-1; 14 bases map to TRBD2. The CDR3 covers 18 residues. Germline CDR1 is MGHDK and CDR2 is SYGVNS. V lost 6 bases, J lost 5 bases, and 12 bases stayed unmatched.